Below are 15 T cell receptor beta chains sequenced from a single sample in a study of blood T cell repertoires in COVID-19. Profiled with immunoSEQ multiplex PCR; TCRdb holds only in-frame clones, not every one. The sample shows 200,000 to 250,000 clones, under 90% of them seen only once. Sequencing input: peripheral blood. The receptors were gathered from a young man with active or convalescent COVID-19.

CDR3 bases: TGCGCCAGCAGCTACGGACTAGCGGCCCATGAGCAGTTCTTC. Residues: CASSYGLAAHEQFF. The chain recombines TRBV5-1 with TRBJ2-1, with 10 positions matching TRBD2. The CDR3 spans 14 residues. J was trimmed by 8 bases and V by 3 bases; bases with no gene match: 5. Germline V CDR1 and CDR2: SGHRS, YFSETQ.

This rearrangement joins TRBV9 to TRBJ1-1; maybe TRBD1 (5 bases). CDR1 is SGDLS, CDR2 YYNGEE, per germline. There are 15 residues in the CDR3. The ends were cut back, 0 bases at V and 2 bases at J, with 11 bases in the middle. Written as DNA, the CDR3 is TGTGCCAGCAGCGTAGGTGGAACAGGCAACACTGAAGCTTTCTTT. It is translated as CASSVGGTGNTEAFF.

The chain uses TRBV10-2 and TRBJ2-1; D is ambiguous. This CDR3 region has 13 residues. With 6 bases removed from V and 1 base from J, the gap between germline ends came to 7 bases. Germline V CDR1 and CDR2: WSHSY, SAAADI. Here the CDR3 DNA reads TGCGCCAGCAGCCAGGCGTCCTACAATGAGCAGTTCTTC. As protein: CASSQASYNEQFF.

The V gene is TRBV9, the J gene TRBJ2-1; D is unresolved. The CDR3 is 17 residues long. V lost 0 bases and J lost 3, with 16 bases in between. Germline V gives CDR1 SGDLS, CDR2 YYNGEE. The CDR3 sequence: CASSVGVYSPDYNEQFF. The CDR3 DNA reads as TGTGCCAGCAGCGTAGGGGTATACAGTCCTGACTACAATGAGCAGTTCTTC.

The V and J genes are TRBV19 and TRBJ2-7; 9 bases are a match to TRBD1. J was trimmed by 2 bases and V by 6 bases; bases with no gene match: 5. The V gene's germline CDR1 is LNHDA and CDR2 SQIVND (reference sequence). This CDR3 has 14 residues. DNA for the CDR3: TGTGCCAGTAGGCCGGGACAGGGACCCTACGAGCAGTACTTC. Translating gives CASRPGQGPYEQYF.

This chain connects TRBV9 to TRBJ2-5, with D perhaps matching TRBD2 (6 bases). CDR1 is SGDLS and CDR2 is YYNGEE in the germline V gene. Between the trimmed V and J ends, which lost 4 bases and 5 bases, there was a span of 9 bases. The CDR3 covers 12 residues. The CDR3: CASSPGRETQYF. The CDR3 DNA is TGTGCCAGCAGCCCAGGGAGGGAGACCCAGTACTTC.

This chain links TRBV18 with TRBJ1-2; the D is unclear. This CDR3 has 15 residues. V lost 2 bases, J lost 0 bases, and 10 bases lay in between. Per the germline V gene, CDR1 is KGHSH and CDR2 is LQKENI. CDR3 sequence: CASSPGPAPNYGYTF. The CDR3 coding sequence is TGTGCCAGCTCACCAGGGCCAGCTCCTAACTATGGCTACACCTTC.

The J gene is TRBJ1-2, the V gene TRBV2; no clear D gene. This CDR3 contains 11 residues. The V end lost 3 bases, the J end lost 9 bases, and 8 bases lay between the germline ends. Germline CDR1 and CDR2: SNHLY and FYNNEI. CDR3 in amino acids: CASSDRRSYTF. The DNA for the CDR3 is TGTGCCAGCAGTGACCGGAGGAGCTACACCTTC.

The V and J genes are TRBV27 and TRBJ2-3; TRBD1 aligns across 9 bases. This CDR3 is 19 amino acids long. V was clipped by 2 bases and J by 3 bases; unmatched bases: 15. Germline values: CDR1 MNHEY, CDR2 SMNVEV (reference sequence). For the CDR3, the DNA is TGTGCCAGCAGTTTAGCAATGCCGGCCCGGACAGGGGAGACAGATACGCAGTATTTT. Protein: CASSLAMPARTGETDTQYF.

Here the CDR3 DNA reads TGTGCCAGCAGCCAAACGACTTTCCAAGAGACCCAGTACTTC. Protein sequence: CASSQTTFQETQYF. J is TRBJ2-5 and V is TRBV4-2; no firm D call. CDR1 is LGHNA and CDR2 is YNFKEQ in the germline V gene. The CDR3 spans 14 residues. The V and J ends lost 2 bases and 1 base respectively, with 8 bases between them.

This rearrangement joins TRBV19 to TRBJ1-3; 7 bases fit TRBD1. Germline V CDR1 and CDR2: LNHDA, SQIVND (reference sequence). There are 13 residues in the CDR3. J lost 5 bases, V lost 8 bases, and 6 bases had no gene match. CDR3 sequence: CASRDSSRNTIYF. DNA of the CDR3: TGTGCCAGTCGGGACAGTTCCCGAAACACCATATATTTT.

This chain joins TRBV6-5 and TRBJ1-2; no definite D call. CDR1 is MNHEY, CDR2 SVGAGI, per germline. V lost 7 bases to trimming and J lost 5 bases, with 5 bases between them. The CDR3 totals 10 residues. The CDR3 protein is CASTGYGYTF. CDR3 sequence (DNA): TGTGCCAGCACGGGATATGGCTACACCTTC.

V and J are TRBV7-2 and TRBJ2-2; D gene unclear. The germline V gene has CDR1 SGHTA and CDR2 FQGNSA. V lost 1 base to trimming and J lost 5 bases, with 8 bases between them. CDR3 size: 14 residues. The CDR3 DNA reads as TGTGCCAGCAGCTTAGGGCGCGGTACCGGGGAGCTGTTTTTT. Translating it yields CASSLGRGTGELFF.

The gene calls are TRBV5-1 and TRBJ2-2; 9 nucleotides agree with TRBD1. The CDR3 is made up of 14 amino acids. Germline values: CDR1 SGHRS, CDR2 YFSETQ. V trimming: 8 bases; J trimming: 5 bases; junction bases outside the gene matches: 7. CDR3 sequence: CASVRDRETGELFF. CDR3 nucleotides: TGCGCCAGTGTCCGGGACAGGGAGACCGGGGAGCTGTTTTTT. Looking up the rest from reference TRBV5-1 and TRBJ2-2 gives the full variable domain: KAGVTQTPRYLIKTRGQQVTLSCSPISGHRSVSWYQQTPGQGLQFLFEYFSETQRNKGNFPGRFSGRQFSNSRSEMNVSTLELGDSALYLCASVRDRETGELFFGEGSRLTVL.

The genes are TRBV2 and TRBJ2-1; no reliable D call. The CDR3 covers 11 residues. V was trimmed by 7 bases and J by 3 bases, leaving 4 bases between them. Germline loops: CDR1 SNHLY, CDR2 FYNNEI. CDR3: CASTSYNEQFF. The CDR3 DNA reads as TGTGCCAGCACTAGCTACAATGAGCAGTTCTTC.